The 5 T cell receptor beta chains below all came from one sample that was sequenced in a study of blood T cell repertoires in COVID-19. Repertoires were generated with immunoSEQ multiplex PCR, while TCRdb's copy carries only in-frame clones and drops some. This table holds 250,000 to 350,000 clones, roughly 85% found once. Sequencing input: PBMCs or T cells enriched from blood (not recorded which). The receptor source for this set is a woman aged 40 to 49 who had recovered from COVID-19.

V and J are TRBV19 and TRBJ1-2; possibly TRBD1 for D (6 bases). V dropped 2 bases and J dropped 4 bases, with 11 bases sitting between them. The CDR3 sequence is 14 residues long. Per the germline V gene, CDR1 is LNHDA and CDR2 is SQIVND (reference sequence). CDR3 in DNA: TGTGCCAGTAGTATAACAGGGAGCAGCTATGGCTACACCTTC. Translated: CASSITGSSYGYTF.

This chain uses TRBV2 with TRBJ2-1, with 8 bases aligning to TRBD2. The ends lost 3 bases at V and 9 bases at J; junction bases unmatched: 10. The CDR3 extends over 15 amino acids. Germline assignment: CDR1 SNHLY and CDR2 FYNNEI. CDR3 residues: CASSDWGLAGGEQFF. As DNA, the CDR3 is TGTGCCAGCAGTGATTGGGGGCTAGCGGGTGGTGAGCAGTTCTTC.

This chain joins TRBV27 and TRBJ2-7, with D perhaps matching TRBD1 (7 bases). Deletions cut 10 bases from V and 10 bases from J, with 17 bases between. The length of the CDR3 is 11 residues. CDR1 MNHEY and CDR2 SMNVEV come from the germline V gene (reference sequence). CDR3 DNA sequence: TGTGCCACCCACATCAGGGGGGCCCAGTACTTC. Amino acid sequence: CATHIRGAQYF.

This clone was seen more than once but under ten times. The V and J genes are TRBV6-5 and TRBJ2-7, with 11 bases fitting TRBD1. After removal of 0 bases from V and 6 bases from J, the junction contained 7 bases not matched to a gene. The CDR3 consists of 16 residues. Germline V gene data show CDR1 as MNHEY and CDR2 as SVGAGI. The CDR3 nucleotides are TGTGCCAGCAGTTACTCAGGGACAGGGGGTCCTCGCGAGCAGTACTTC. It encodes CASSYSGTGGPREQYF.

This chain connects TRBV19 to TRBJ2-3; 8 bases are a match to TRBD2. The CDR3 has 14 residues. The trim removed 8 bases at V and 2 bases at J, leaving 6 bases unmatched. The germline gives CDR1 LNHDA, CDR2 SQIVND (reference sequence). CDR3 coding DNA: TGTGCCAGTGGAAAAGCGGGGGTCACAGATACGCAGTATTTT. Its translation: CASGKAGVTDTQYF.